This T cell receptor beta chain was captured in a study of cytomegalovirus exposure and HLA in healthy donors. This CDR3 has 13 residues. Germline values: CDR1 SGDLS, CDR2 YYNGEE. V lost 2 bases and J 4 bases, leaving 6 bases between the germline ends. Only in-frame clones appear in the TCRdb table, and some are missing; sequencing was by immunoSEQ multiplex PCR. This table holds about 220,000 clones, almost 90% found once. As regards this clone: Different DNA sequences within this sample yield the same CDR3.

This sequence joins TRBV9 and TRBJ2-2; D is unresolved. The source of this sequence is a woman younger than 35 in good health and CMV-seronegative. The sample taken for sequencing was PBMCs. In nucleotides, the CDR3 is TGTGCCAGCAGCGTGCCGGGCACCGGGGAGCTGTTTTTT. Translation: CASSVPGTGELFF. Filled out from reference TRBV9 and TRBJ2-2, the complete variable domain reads DSGVTQTPKHLITATGQRVTLRCSPRSGDLSVYWYQQSLDQGLQFLIQYYNGEERAKGNILERFSAQQFPDLHSELNLSSLELGDSALYFCASSVPGTGELFFGEGSRLTVL.